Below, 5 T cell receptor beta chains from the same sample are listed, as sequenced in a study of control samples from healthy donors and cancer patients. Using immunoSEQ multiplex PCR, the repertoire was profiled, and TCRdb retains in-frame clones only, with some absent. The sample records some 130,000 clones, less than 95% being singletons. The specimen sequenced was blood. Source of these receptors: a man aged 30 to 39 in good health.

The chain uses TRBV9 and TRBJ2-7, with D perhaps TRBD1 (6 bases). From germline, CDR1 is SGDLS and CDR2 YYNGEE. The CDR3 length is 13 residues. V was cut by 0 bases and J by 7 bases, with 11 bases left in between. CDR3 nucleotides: TGTGCCAGCAGCGTAGTGGGGGCCTCAGAGCAGTACTTC. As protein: CASSVVGASEQYF.

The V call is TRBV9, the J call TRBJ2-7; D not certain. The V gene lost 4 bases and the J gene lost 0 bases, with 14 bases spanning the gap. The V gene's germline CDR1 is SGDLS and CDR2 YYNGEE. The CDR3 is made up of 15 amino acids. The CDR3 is CASSSYPEASYEQYF. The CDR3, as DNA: TGTGCCAGCAGCTCATATCCCGAGGCCTCCTACGAGCAGTACTTC.

CDR3 sequence reads: CASSSPVPYEQYF. Here the CDR3 DNA reads TGTGCCAGCAGTTCGCCCGTACCCTACGAGCAGTACTTC. The rearrangement uses TRBV28 and TRBJ2-7, with D hard to call. Germline assignment: CDR1 MDHEN and CDR2 SYDVKM. This CDR3 has 13 residues. V lost 4 bases, J lost 2 bases, and 9 bases lay in between.

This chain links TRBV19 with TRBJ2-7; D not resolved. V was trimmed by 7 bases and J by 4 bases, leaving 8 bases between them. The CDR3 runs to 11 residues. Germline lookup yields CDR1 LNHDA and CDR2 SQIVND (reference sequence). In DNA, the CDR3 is TGTGCCAGTAAGGAAGGGTACGAGCAGTACTTC. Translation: CASKEGYEQYF.

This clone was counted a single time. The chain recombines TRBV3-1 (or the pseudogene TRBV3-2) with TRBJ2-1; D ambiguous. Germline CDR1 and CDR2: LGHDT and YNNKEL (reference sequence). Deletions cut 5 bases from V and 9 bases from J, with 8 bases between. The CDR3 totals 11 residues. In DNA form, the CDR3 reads TGTGCCAGCAGCTTAAAGGGTGAGCAGTTCTTC. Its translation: CASSLKGEQFF.